This T cell receptor (beta chain) appears in the sequencing data of a study of T cell responses to AZD1222 COVID-19 vaccine (dated by TCRdb to 2020 to 2022). With respect to the entire study: AZD1222 recipients given second doses at about 4 weeks or at about 12 weeks were pooled, since spike-specific TCR depth and breadth were not found to differ between the two schedules. A total of 230 to 250 trial participants underwent TCR sequencing, of whom about 210 received two doses of AZD1222 and roughly 25 received two doses of the MenACWY control vaccine. Trial participants were enrolled by age into subgroups of 18-55, 56-69 and 70-plus years, and around 150, 28 and 57 TCR-sequenced participants, respectively, were included in these subgroups.

As concerns this clone: There is no known antigen for this receptor. One base away there is no much larger clone; base qualities are not given.

Overall study outcomes, separate from this receptor: In the small 56-69-year group, the increase in depth fell short of significance, most likely because of low power. Only a handful of AZD1222 recipients were SARS-CoV-2 seropositive at baseline, limiting conclusions about previously exposed vaccinees. Most participants were white British and females outnumbered males, and the authors suggested that clonal diversity may have been underestimated. Because no day 14 peak-response samples were available, the repertoires could be characterized only after the peak T cell response. CD4 TCRs associated with the vaccine covered the entire spike protein, and the dominant responses were in regions 160-218 and 743-854. A significant rise in spike-specific TCR breadth and depth was observed after two AZD1222 doses relative to day 0 and relative to MenACWY recipients. Epitopes outside the regions mutated in the B.1.351 and B.1.1.7 variants were reportedly recognized by nearly half of the unique spike-specific TCRs.

Counted from cysteine to phenylalanine, this CDR3 has 14 amino acids. The kept DNA is CDR3 alone, 42 bases in frame from the first base. At the junction V is shortened by 6 bases and J by 5 bases; bases outside the gene matches: 5. CDR1 is given as MNHEY and CDR2 as SMNVEV, both from the germline V gene (reference sequence). The CDR3 regions of human TCRbeta chains were subjected to immunosequencing. Regarding the original processing steps: TCRs in the repertoires were compared against a reference library of SARS-CoV-2-specific TCRs that had been generated with the MIRA antigen-specificity platform. Breadth meant the fraction of unique TCRs that were SARS-CoV-2-associated, whereas depth meant the fraction of total T cells that were SARS-CoV-2-associated. Using the MIRA data, every spike-specific TCR was mapped to the spike region that the TCR reacted to and assigned to either a CD4 or a CD8 class. Log10-transformed breadth and depth values were compared by one-way ANOVA with Sidak's multiple comparisons tests. This immuneACCESS table, as held by TCRdb, lists in-frame sequences with V and J called but not all clones. Of the missing ones, under half trace to an unresolved V gene in checked studies; the others have no known cause. That table supplies the V and J calls and clone size; D and trimming were determined from the DNA. Here the sample has about 150,000 clones; 92% occur a single time. The ten biggest clones cover less than 2% of the sample.

Explained via the paper, the time point label denotes: baseline before first vaccination. Vaccinee samples came from UK trials COV001 and COV002, including a single-blind randomized controlled phase 2/3 trial of AZD1222 (ChAdOx1 nCoV-19) in healthy adults. Trial participant PBMC samples were collected at day 0 and day 28 after the second dose for TCRbeta chain sequencing. The chain links TRBV27 with TRBJ1-1; 11 bases in the middle match TRBD1. The sequence was collected from an adult in good health. The source was peripheral blood, collected on day 0 of AZD1222 vaccination. The CDR3 protein: CASSRDRGGTEAFF. The nucleotide sequence reads TGTGCCAGCAGCAGGGACAGGGGGGGAACTGAAGCTTTCTTT.